This TCR beta chain was sequenced during a study of cytomegalovirus exposure and HLA in healthy donors. Regarding the study as a whole: Cytomegalovirus association was listed for 164 TCR beta chains. In an earlier analysis, in about 530 donors, most V segments appeared productive either ~87% or ~30% of the time.

This clone is medium-sized by share. The antigen remains unidentified. PCR used 60 Vbeta primers and 13 Jbeta primers. Measured with immunoSEQ multiplex PCR; TCRdb has only the in-frame clones, and not every one. The sample has tens of thousands of clones, about 53% seen once. The CDR3 extends over 14 amino acids. Germline V gives CDR1 MNHEY, CDR2 SVGAGI. Deletions cut 0 bases from V and 1 base from J, with 6 bases between. The V call is TRBV6-5, the J call TRBJ1-1; D call uncertain. The material sequenced was PBMCs. The receptor was isolated from a woman in her thirties or forties in good health and CMV-seropositive. The CDR3 nucleotides read TGTGCCAGCAGTTACTCGTTGGCGAACACTGAAGCTTTCTTT. It translates to CASSYSLANTEAFF.